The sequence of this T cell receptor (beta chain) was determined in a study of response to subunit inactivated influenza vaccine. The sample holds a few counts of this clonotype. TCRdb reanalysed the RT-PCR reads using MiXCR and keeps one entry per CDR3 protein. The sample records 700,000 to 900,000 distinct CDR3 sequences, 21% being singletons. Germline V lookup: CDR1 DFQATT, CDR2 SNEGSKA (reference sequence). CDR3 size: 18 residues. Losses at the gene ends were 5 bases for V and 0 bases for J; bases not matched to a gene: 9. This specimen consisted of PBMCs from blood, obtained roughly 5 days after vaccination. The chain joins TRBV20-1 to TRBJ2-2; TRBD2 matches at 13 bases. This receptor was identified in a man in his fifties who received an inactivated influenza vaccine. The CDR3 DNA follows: TGCAGTGCTGGCGGGACTAGCGGGACCCAAGCGAACACCGGGGAGCTGTTTTTT. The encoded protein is CSAGGTSGTQANTGELFF.